This record concerns one T cell receptor (beta chain) sequence. This sample was taken from a study of OX40 agonist ivuxolimab in advanced cancers. Clones were read by immunoSEQ multiplex PCR, and TCRdb kept only the in-frame ones, dropping some. The sample yields 50,000 to 75,000 clones, roughly 77% seen once. The germline V gene has CDR1 SGDLS and CDR2 YYNGEE. This CDR3 has 15 amino acids. V was clipped by 2 bases and J by 0 bases, with 11 bases between them. This sequence originates from an adult with an advanced solid tumor such as melanoma, head and neck, liver or kidney cancer. The sample consisted of CD4+ or CD8+ T cells sorted from blood, taken in a trial of the OX40 agonist ivuxolimab. The V call is TRBV9, the J call TRBJ2-5; D might be TRBD1 (6 bases). The CDR3, as DNA: TGTGCCAGCAGCGTTAGGCAGGGGTACCAAGAGACCCAGTACTTC. Translated: CASSVRQGYQETQYF.